Below are 30 T cell receptor beta chains sequenced from a single sample in a study of T cells after yellow fever vaccination. TCRdb passed the 5' RACE reads through MiXCR, listing each CDR3 protein once. The sample comprises about 340,000 distinct CDR3 sequences, around 12% of which are singletons, and 3.2% rests with the top ten. Specimen: CD4+ T cells sorted from PBMCs, collected 15 days after the yellow fever booster vaccination. Receptors originate from a young man who received the YFV17D yellow fever vaccine.

This clonotype occurred a few times. V gene TRBV5-1 combines with J gene TRBJ2-2, with no clear D. The ends were cut back, 4 bases at V and 1 base at J, with 2 bases in the middle. The CDR3 contains 12 residues. The V gene's germline CDR1 is SGHRS and CDR2 YFSETQ. In DNA, the CDR3 is TGCGCCAGCAGCATGAACACCGGGGAGCTGTTTTTT. Protein sequence: CASSMNTGELFF.

A note on this clonotype: This CDR3 fails to terminate in the conserved phenylalanine or tryptophan, so it likely reflects a read error. This chain links TRBV3-1 with TRBJ1-3, with TRBD1 as a possible D gene (5 bases). CDR1 is LGHDT and CDR2 is YNNKEL in the germline V gene (reference sequence). The CDR3 sequence is 14 residues long. V lost 7 bases, J lost 2 bases, and 12 bases lay in between. This chain's CDR3 is CASTIGRAGNTIYL. The CDR3 nucleotides are TGTGCCAGCACCATCGGCAGGGCTGGAAACACCATATATCTT.

This clonotype was detected a few times. The J gene is TRBJ1-2, the V gene TRBV7-3; D may be TRBD1 (5 bases). Germline V CDR1 and CDR2: SGHTA, FQGTGA. CDR3 length: 14 residues. The V end was cut by 1 base, the J end by 8 bases, with 14 bases between. CDR3 sequence: CASSLNSGRDGYTF. CDR3 coding DNA: TGTGCCAGCAGCTTAAACAGTGGCAGGGACGGCTACACCTTC.

This clonotype has just a few counts. This chain joins TRBV24-1 and TRBJ2-1; D gene unclear. The CDR3 totals 14 residues. Trimming removed 1 base from V and 9 bases from J, with 12 bases in between. Looked up from germline, CDR1 is KGHDR and CDR2 is SFDVKD. The CDR3 DNA follows: TGTGCCACCAGTGATTTCGTGGCGGCCAGTGAGCAGTTCTTC. Its translation is CATSDFVAASEQFF.

This clonotype was counted many times. This rearrangement joins TRBV7-2 to TRBJ2-2; the D is unclear. Trimming removed 1 base at V and 1 base at J, with 7 bases between. Germline lookup yields CDR1 SGHTA and CDR2 FQGNSA. The CDR3 runs 15 residues. The CDR3 sequence: CASSLVVWNTGELFF. CDR3 coding DNA: TGTGCCAGCAGCTTAGTCGTGTGGAACACCGGGGAGCTGTTTTTT.

There are many counts of this clonotype. The rearrangement uses TRBV6-5 and TRBJ2-5; TRBD1 is a possible D gene (5 bases). This CDR3 contains 14 residues. V was shortened by 2 bases and J by 10 bases, with 17 bases between the two germline ends. Germline V CDR1 and CDR2: MNHEY, SVGAGI. The CDR3 here is CASSYERQTPFQYF. Written as DNA, the CDR3 is TGTGCCAGCAGTTACGAAAGACAGACCCCGTTCCAGTACTTC.

This clonotype turned up a few times. This chain uses TRBV4-2 with TRBJ2-2, with D tentatively TRBD1 or TRBD2 (5 bases each). V lost 4 bases, J lost 4 bases, and 13 bases lay in between. CDR3 length: 15 amino acids. Germline-derived CDR1 and CDR2 are LGHNA and YNFKEQ. The DNA for the CDR3 is TGTGCCAGCAGCCTGGGGGATCTGGGCACCGGGGAGCTGTTTTTT. Amino acids: CASSLGDLGTGELFF.

The rearrangement joins TRBV5-6 to TRBJ2-7; TRBD1 aligns across 7 bases. This CDR3 comprises 13 residues. V trimming: 2 bases; J trimming: 3 bases; junction bases outside the gene matches: 2. Germline lookup yields CDR1 SGHDT and CDR2 YYEEEE. The CDR3 is CASSFRGFYEQYF. DNA for the CDR3: TGTGCCAGCAGCTTCAGGGGGTTCTACGAGCAGTACTTC.

A few counts support this clonotype. The J gene is TRBJ1-6, the V gene TRBV12-3 or TRBV12-4; D ambiguous. Between the trimmed V and J ends, which lost 4 bases and 4 bases, there was a span of 8 bases. The CDR3 spans 14 residues. The CDR3 coding sequence is TGTGCCAGCAGTTCCCTAGGGTATAATTCACCCCTCCACTTT. Translation: CASSSLGYNSPLHF.

This clonotype was seen only a few times. J is TRBJ2-5 and V is TRBV4-1, with a possible D match to TRBD1 (7 bases). Germline V gene lookup returns CDR1 MGHRA and CDR2 YSYEKL. The V and J ends lost 0 bases and 2 bases respectively, with 10 bases between them. This CDR3 region has 15 residues. The DNA of the CDR3 is TGCGCCAGCAGCCAAGAGGGGGGACAGCAAGAGACCCAGTACTTC. This sequence encodes CASSQEGGQQETQYF.

This clonotype turned up a few times. The J gene is TRBJ2-7, the V gene TRBV6-5; tentatively, D is TRBD2 (6 bases). This CDR3 has 13 amino acids. V dropped 2 bases and J dropped 5 bases, with 10 bases sitting between them. Germline CDR1 is MNHEY and CDR2 is SVGAGI. The CDR3 region has the DNA TGTGCCAGCAGTTACGGGGGGTCCCACGAGCAGTACTTC. Protein product: CASSYGGSHEQYF.

This clonotype has a handful of counts. This chain links TRBV25-1 with TRBJ2-5; D possibly corresponds to TRBD1 (6 bases). Germline assignment: CDR1 MGHDK and CDR2 SYGVNS. V was cut by 4 bases and J by 4 bases, with 37 bases left in between. This CDR3 is built from 22 residues. CDR3 bases: TGTGCCAGCAGTGCAGGGGCCGATCGAAGCGGATTTCTAGCTGCGCTGGGAGAGACCCAGTACTTC. It is translated as CASSAGADRSGFLAALGETQYF.

The V and J genes are TRBV6-5 and TRBJ2-5; maybe TRBD1 (5 bases). The CDR3 length is 14 residues. Germline V gene data show CDR1 as MNHEY and CDR2 as SVGAGI. Trimming shortened V by 5 bases and J by 2 bases, and 12 bases separated the two germline ends. The CDR3 region is CASSRRQSQETQYF. The CDR3 DNA reads as TGTGCCAGCAGTAGAAGACAGAGTCAAGAGACCCAGTACTTC.

This CDR3 is CASSIPGLAFNEQFF. As DNA, the CDR3 is TGTGCCAGCAGCATACCGGGACTAGCTTTCAATGAGCAGTTCTTC. The genes are TRBV6-6 and TRBJ2-1; 9 bases agree with TRBD2. This CDR3 region has 15 residues. CDR1 and CDR2 (germline): MNHNY, SVGAGI (reference sequence). With V trimmed by 6 bases and J by 6 bases, 9 bases remained unmatched.

This sequence joins TRBV7-8 and TRBJ2-2; no clear D gene. CDR3 length: 12 amino acids. Between the trimmed V and J ends, which lost 7 bases and 6 bases, there was a span of 9 bases. The germline gives CDR1 SGHVS, CDR2 FQNEAQ. The CDR3 DNA reads TGTGCCAGCAACCCGTGGGCCGGGGAGCTGTTTTTT. This sequence encodes CASNPWAGELFF.

This clonotype was observed a handful of times. The chain employs TRBV2 and TRBJ2-7; D is undetermined. V was clipped by 0 bases and J by 9 bases, with 9 bases between them. Germline values: CDR1 SNHLY, CDR2 FYNNEI. The CDR3 extends over 12 amino acids. CDR3: CASSEAMHGQYF. The CDR3 bases are TGTGCCAGCAGTGAAGCAATGCACGGGCAGTACTTC.

This clonotype was observed at least ten times. In nucleotides, the CDR3 is TGTGCCAGCAGTTTATCCATCTTCGAGGTCCTCGGGGCCAACGTCCTGACTTTC. Translation: CASSLSIFEVLGANVLTF. The chain recombines TRBV28 with TRBJ2-6; D gene uncertain. Trimming removed 1 base from V and 4 bases from J, with 17 bases in between. This CDR3 has 18 residues. The V gene's germline CDR1 is MDHEN and CDR2 SYDVKM.

This clonotype was detected only a few times. This chain connects TRBV5-5 to TRBJ2-1; D tentatively reads TRBD1 or TRBD2 (6 bases each). The ends were cut back, 4 bases at V and 5 bases at J, with 19 bases in the middle. Germline CDR1 and CDR2: SGHKS and YYEKEE (reference sequence). The CDR3 loop spans 16 amino acids. CDR3 sequence (DNA): TGTGCCAGCAGCACGGGGGCAGGGAATTCCCACAATGAGCAGTTCTTC. Encoded protein: CASSTGAGNSHNEQFF.

V gene TRBV5-6 combines with J gene TRBJ2-1; TRBD1 matches 9 bases. Germline-derived CDR1 and CDR2 are SGHDT and YYEEEE. Unmatched junction bases numbered 8, after V lost 4 bases and J lost 9 bases. The length of the CDR3 is 14 residues. The CDR3 DNA follows: TGTGCCAGCAGCATGACAGGGGGGAGCGGTGAGCAGTTCTTC. Encoded protein: CASSMTGGSGEQFF.

This clonotype has only a few counts. The chain combines TRBV18 with TRBJ1-5, with 9 bases identical to TRBD1. V lost 3 bases to trimming and J lost 6 bases; unmatched junction nucleotides: 6. The CDR3 contains 15 residues. The V gene's germline CDR1 is KGHSH and CDR2 LQKENI. The CDR3 DNA reads as TGTGCCAGCTCACCCGGGACAGGGTCGCTTCAGCCCCAGCATTTT. Amino acids: CASSPGTGSLQPQHF.

This clonotype was picked up a small number of times. This chain uses TRBV5-1 with TRBJ2-1; D is unclear. The CDR3 consists of 15 residues. Trimming pared 4 bases from V and 0 bases from J, leaving 11 bases between. CDR1 is SGHRS, CDR2 YFSETQ, per germline. CDR3 sequence reads: CASSLLDPSYNEQFF. CDR3 in DNA: TGCGCCAGCAGCCTCCTAGATCCCTCCTACAATGAGCAGTTCTTC.

This clonotype was counted between two and nine times. The rearrangement links TRBV6-1 to TRBJ1-1; tentative D call: TRBD1 (6 bases). Germline CDR1 MNHNS, CDR2 SASEGT. Trimming stripped 6 bases from V and 4 bases from J, with 18 bases between. The CDR3 runs to 15 residues. The CDR3 sequence is CASSDQQGWGTEAFF. The CDR3 DNA sequence: TGTGCCAGCAGCGACCAACAGGGTTGGGGCACTGAAGCTTTCTTT.

The chain is built from TRBV23-1 and TRBJ1-5; no definite D call. TRBV23-1 is flagged as an ORF with uncertain function. Trimming removed 7 bases from V and 0 bases from J, with 19 bases in between. The CDR3 has 17 residues. The CDR3 DNA reads as TGCGCCAGCATTCCGTACTGGACGGATTATAGCAATCAGCCCCAGCATTTT. Amino acids: CASIPYWTDYSNQPQHF.

The V and J genes are TRBV5-1 and TRBJ2-5, with 9 bases aligning to TRBD2. V trimming: 4 bases; J trimming: 4 bases; junction bases outside the gene matches: 5. This CDR3 spans 14 amino acids. The germline gives CDR1 SGHRS, CDR2 YFSETQ. The CDR3 reads CASSRPAGGETQYF. The CDR3 DNA is TGCGCCAGCAGCCGGCCAGCGGGGGGAGAGACCCAGTACTTC. The full variable domain, completed using reference TRBV5-1 and TRBJ2-5, is KAGVTQTPRYLIKTRGQQVTLSCSPISGHRSVSWYQQTPGQGLQFLFEYFSETQRNKGNFPGRFSGRQFSNSRSEMNVSTLELGDSALYLCASSRPAGGETQYFGPGTRLLVL.

J is TRBJ2-7 and V is TRBV2, with 8 nucleotides matching TRBD1. CDR3 length equals 13 residues. The V and J ends lost 8 bases and 0 bases, in that order; junction bases with no gene match: 3. The germline gives CDR1 SNHLY, CDR2 FYNNEI. The CDR3 bases are TGTGCCAGCGGGACAGGTCCCTCCTACGAGCAGTACGTC. It encodes CASGTGPSYEQYV.

This clonotype was found a few times. The chain links TRBV2 to TRBJ2-7; TRBD1 might be the D (6 bases). There are 15 residues in the CDR3. Deletions cut 3 bases from V and 4 bases from J, with 16 bases between. Germline V gives CDR1 SNHLY, CDR2 FYNNEI. DNA of the CDR3: TGTGCCAGCAGTGATTTGGGGGCGAATCTTTACGAGCAGTACGTC. This codes for CASSDLGANLYEQYV.

This rearrangement joins TRBV2 to TRBJ2-5, with 8 bases matching TRBD2. V dropped 6 bases and J dropped 1; count of bases not matched to a gene: 7. Germline CDR1 and CDR2: SNHLY and FYNNEI. This CDR3 comprises 15 residues. The CDR3 sequence is CASRLERGPQETQYF. The CDR3 region has the DNA TGTGCCAGCAGGCTTGAGCGGGGGCCCCAAGAGACCCAGTACTTC.

This clonotype was found a few times. The chain is built from TRBV29-1 and TRBJ1-5; D unresolved. The V end was cut by 4 bases, the J end by 3 bases, with 7 bases between. Germline V CDR1 and CDR2: SQVTM, ANQGSEA. The CDR3 is 12 residues long. The CDR3 region has the DNA TGCAGCGTTGGCCAAGACAATCAGCCCCAGCATTTT. It codes for CSVGQDNQPQHF. The whole variable domain, remainder taken from reference TRBV29-1 and TRBJ1-5, is SAVISQKPSRDICQRGTSLTIQCQVDSQVTMMFWYRQQPGQSLTLIATANQGSEATYESGFVIDKFPISRPNLTFSTLTVSNMSPEDSSIYLCSVGQDNQPQHFGDGTRLSIL.

The chain links TRBV7-2 to TRBJ2-3, with 7 bases lining up with TRBD1. The trim removed 4 bases at V and 7 bases at J, leaving 5 bases unmatched. Per the germline V gene, CDR1 is SGHTA and CDR2 is FQGNSA. The CDR3 has 13 amino acids. CDR3 amino acids: CASSSYRGNTQYF. In nucleotides, the CDR3 is TGTGCCAGCAGCTCCTACAGGGGAAATACGCAGTATTTT.

The rearrangement links TRBV7-2 to TRBJ2-1; 12 positions agree with TRBD1. Per the germline V gene, CDR1 is SGHTA and CDR2 is FQGNSA. With 5 bases clipped from V and 8 bases from J, the junction kept 4 bases outside the gene matches. The CDR3 extends over 14 amino acids. CDR3 sequence reads: CASSRDRGQDEQFF. CDR3 bases: TGTGCCAGCAGCCGGGACAGGGGGCAAGATGAGCAGTTCTTC.